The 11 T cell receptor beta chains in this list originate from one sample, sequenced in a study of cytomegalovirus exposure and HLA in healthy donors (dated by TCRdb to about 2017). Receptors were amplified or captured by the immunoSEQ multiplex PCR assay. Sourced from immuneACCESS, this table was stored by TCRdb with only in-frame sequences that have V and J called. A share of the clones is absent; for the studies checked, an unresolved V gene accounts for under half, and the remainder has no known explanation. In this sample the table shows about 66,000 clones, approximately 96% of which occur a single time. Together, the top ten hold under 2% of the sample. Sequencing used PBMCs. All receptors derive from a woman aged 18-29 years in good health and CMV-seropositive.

The DNA for the CDR3 is TGTGCCAGCAGTTTACTGACGATGGGACTAGCGATTAATGAGCAGTTCTTC. Amino acid sequence: CASSLLTMGLAINEQFF. The gene calls are TRBV28 and TRBJ2-1, with 10 bases that match TRBD2. The CDR3 sequence is 17 residues long. The trim removed 2 bases at V and 7 bases at J, leaving 11 bases unmatched. Germline assignment: CDR1 MDHEN and CDR2 SYDVKM.

This chain's CDR3 is CASSLGRGGSGRAWVNYYNEQFF. The CDR3 nucleotides read TGTGCCAGCAGTTTAGGCCGTGGTGGAAGCGGGAGGGCCTGGGTGAACTACTACAATGAGCAGTTCTTC. The chain recombines TRBV28 with TRBJ2-1, with 10 bases lining up with TRBD2. The germline CDR1 and CDR2 sequences are MDHEN and SYDVKM. With 2 bases clipped from V and 3 bases from J, the junction kept 25 bases outside the gene matches. This CDR3 is 23 amino acids long. The whole variable domain, remainder taken from reference TRBV28 and TRBJ2-1, is DVKVTQSSRYLVKRTGEKVFLECVQDMDHENMFWYRQDPGLGLRLIYFSYDVKMKEKGDIPEGYSVSREKKERFSLILESASTNQTSMYLCASSLGRGGSGRAWVNYYNEQFFGPGTRLTVL.

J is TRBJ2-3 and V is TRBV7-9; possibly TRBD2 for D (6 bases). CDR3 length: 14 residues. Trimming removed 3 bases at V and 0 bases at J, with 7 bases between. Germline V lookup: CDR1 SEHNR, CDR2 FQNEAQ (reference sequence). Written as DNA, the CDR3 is TGTGCCAGCAGCTTGGGGACTAGCACAGATACGCAGTATTTT. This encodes CASSLGTSTDTQYF.

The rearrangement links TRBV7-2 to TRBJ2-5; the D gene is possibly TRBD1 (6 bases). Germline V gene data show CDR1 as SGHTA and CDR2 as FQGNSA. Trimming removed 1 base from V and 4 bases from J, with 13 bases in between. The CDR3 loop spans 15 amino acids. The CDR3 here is CASSLGGLRGETQYF. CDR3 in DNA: TGTGCCAGCAGCTTAGGGGGGCTAAGGGGAGAGACCCAGTACTTC.

The CDR3 sequence is CASSPVPGQGAEEQYF. Written as DNA, the CDR3 is TGTGCCAGCAGCCCGGTGCCCGGACAGGGGGCAGAGGAGCAGTACTTC. V usage is TRBV7-9 and J usage is TRBJ2-7; 11 bases fit TRBD1. The CDR3 totals 16 residues. Looked up from germline, CDR1 is SEHNR and CDR2 is FQNEAQ (reference sequence). Germline trimming cut 5 bases from V and 7 bases from J; bases unmatched to any gene: 13.

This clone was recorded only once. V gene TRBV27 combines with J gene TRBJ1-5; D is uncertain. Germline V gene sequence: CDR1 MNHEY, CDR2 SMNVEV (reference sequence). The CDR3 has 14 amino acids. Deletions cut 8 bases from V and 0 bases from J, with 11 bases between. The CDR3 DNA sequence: TGTGCCAGCGGACCGGGGTCTAGCAATCAGCCCCAGCATTTT. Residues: CASGPGSSNQPQHF.

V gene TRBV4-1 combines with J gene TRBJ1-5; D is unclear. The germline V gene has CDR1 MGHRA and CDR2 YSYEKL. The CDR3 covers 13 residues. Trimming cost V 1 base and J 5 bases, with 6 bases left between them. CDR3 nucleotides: TGCGCCAGCAGCCAAGCCCGGGATCAGCCCCAGCATTTT. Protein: CASSQARDQPQHF.

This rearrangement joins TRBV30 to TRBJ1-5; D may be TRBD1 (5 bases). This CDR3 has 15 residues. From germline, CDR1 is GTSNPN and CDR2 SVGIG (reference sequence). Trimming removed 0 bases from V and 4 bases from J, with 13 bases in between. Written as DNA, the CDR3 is TGTGCCTGGAGTGTAAAAGGGGTTGGGAATCAGCCCCAGCATTTT. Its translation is CAWSVKGVGNQPQHF.

CDR3 nucleotide sequence: TGTGCCAGCAGTGATTTGGGACAGAACACCGGGGAGCTGTTTTTT. Its translation is CASSDLGQNTGELFF. The chain combines TRBV25-1 with TRBJ2-2; perhaps TRBD1 as D (6 bases). CDR1 is MGHDK and CDR2 is SYGVNS in the germline V gene. This CDR3 has 15 residues. With 3 bases removed from V and 1 base from J, the gap between germline ends came to 9 bases.

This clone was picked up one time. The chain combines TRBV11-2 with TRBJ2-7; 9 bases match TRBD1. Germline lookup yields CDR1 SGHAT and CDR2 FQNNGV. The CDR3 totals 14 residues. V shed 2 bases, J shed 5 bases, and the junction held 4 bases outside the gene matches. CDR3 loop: CASSLRDRVHEQYF. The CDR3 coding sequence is TGTGCCAGCAGCTTACGGGACAGGGTCCACGAGCAGTACTTC. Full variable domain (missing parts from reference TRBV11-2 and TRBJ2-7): EAGVAQSPRYKIIEKRQSVAFWCNPISGHATLYWYQQILGQGPKLLIQFQNNGVVDDSQLPKDRFSAERLKGVDSTLKIQPAKLEDSAVYLCASSLRDRVHEQYFGPGTRLTVT.

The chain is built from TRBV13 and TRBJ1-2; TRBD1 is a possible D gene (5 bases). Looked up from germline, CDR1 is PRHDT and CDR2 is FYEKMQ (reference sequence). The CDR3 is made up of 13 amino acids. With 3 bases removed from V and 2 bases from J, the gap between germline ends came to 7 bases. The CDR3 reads CASSLDNNYGYTF. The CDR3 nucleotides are TGTGCCAGCAGCTTGGACAACAACTATGGCTACACCTTC.